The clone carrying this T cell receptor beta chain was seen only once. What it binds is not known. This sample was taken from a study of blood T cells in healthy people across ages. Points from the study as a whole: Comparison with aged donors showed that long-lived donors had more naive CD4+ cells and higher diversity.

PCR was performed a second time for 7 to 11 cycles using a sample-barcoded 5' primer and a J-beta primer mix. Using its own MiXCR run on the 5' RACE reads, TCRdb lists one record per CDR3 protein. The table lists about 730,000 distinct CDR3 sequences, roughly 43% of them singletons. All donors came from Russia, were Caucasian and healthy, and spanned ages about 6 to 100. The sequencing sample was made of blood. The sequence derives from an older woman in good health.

CDR3 protein: CASSTTSGGSDTQYF. Here the CDR3 DNA reads TGTGCCAGCAGTACTACTAGCGGGGGGTCGGATACGCAGTATTTT. The chain uses TRBV6-5 and TRBJ2-3; TRBD2 matches at 12 bases. CDR3 length: 15 residues. Germline V lookup: CDR1 MNHEY, CDR2 SVGAGI. The trim removed 5 bases at V and 6 bases at J, leaving 6 bases unmatched.